This T cell receptor (beta chain) was identified in a study of OX40 agonist ivuxolimab in advanced cancers. Across the study: Every 2 weeks, patients got intravenous ivuxolimab at one of six dose levels (0.01-10 mg/kg). Every patient in dose escalation had hepatocellular carcinoma, melanoma, renal cell or head and neck cancer.

Notes on this clone: Its target is unknown.

CDR3 length equals 19 residues. The germline V and J ends were trimmed by 0 bases and 1 base, with 19 bases remaining between them. CDR1 and CDR2 (germline): LNHDA, SQIVND (reference sequence). Data came from immunoSEQ multiplex PCR; TCRdb stores just in-frame clones and leaves some out. This sample has about 81,000 clones, with roughly 91% found just once. The study, taken as a whole, reports: CD4+ and CD8+ blood T cells expanded clonally by week 6 at 0.1 to 3.0 mg/kg.

The chain employs TRBV19 and TRBJ1-3; D gene uncertain. This TCR was sampled from an adult with an advanced solid tumor such as melanoma, head and neck, liver or kidney cancer. The source material was CD4+ or CD8+ T cells sorted from blood, sampled in a trial of the OX40 agonist ivuxolimab. The CDR3 region has the DNA TGTGCCAGTAGTATAGATATACGGGCAGCTCTCTCGTCTGGAAACACCATATATTTT. Protein product: CASSIDIRAALSSGNTIYF.